This record covers a single T cell receptor beta chain. Its antigen is not identified. These data belong to a study of shared clonotypes between healthy human individuals. Study-wide results and limits: Exclusively blood specimens were collected; tissue repertoires likely differ. Generally, naive subsets came out with larger estimated richness than memory subsets.

Sequenced by immunoSEQ multiplex PCR; TCRdb stores in-frame clones only, minus some. Among roughly 1,500,000 clones, less than 99% were seen once, and the ten largest hold approximately 0.4%. The origin of this receptor is a man aged 25-45 years in good health. The specimen was naive CD4+ T cells sorted from blood. The subset denotes: CD45RA+ positively selected.

The CDR3 loop is CASSLRGREDTQYF. The CDR3 nucleotides are TGTGCCAGTAGCCTCAGGGGGCGCGAAGATACGCAGTATTTT. The genes are TRBV19 and TRBJ2-3; TRBD1 matches 8 bases. The CDR3 totals 14 residues. CDR1 and CDR2 from the germline V gene are LNHDA and SQIVND (reference sequence). V shed 6 bases and J 5 bases; nucleotides not matched to a gene: 7.